This T cell receptor beta chain was sequenced for a study of CXCR3-negative and CXCR3-positive naive CD8 T cells. Regarding the study as a whole: CXCR3-positive naive cells carried more hydrophobic TRB CDR3s than CXCR3-negative ones. Much lower diversity was found in memory CD8+ cells, while both naive subsets had comparably high diversity.

The TRB cDNA libraries were prepared by 5' RACE with UMI labels. From the 5' RACE reads, TCRdb lists one entry per CDR3 protein and no DNA. There are about 63,000 distinct CDR3 sequences in the sample, with roughly 4.4% held by the top ten. Germline lookup yields CDR1 LGHDT and CDR2 YNNKEL (reference sequence). The CDR3 loop spans 14 amino acids. A word on this clonotype: Its matching antigen is unknown.

The chain joins TRBV3-1 to TRBJ2-7. The sequence was obtained from a human donor in good health. Some clones in this sample may be carry-over from other donors' samples. Material for sequencing was naive CXCR3+ CD8+ T cells from blood. As for subset: CD45RO-CCR7+CD27+CD95- naive CD8+ T cells expressing CXCR3 (TNR3+). The CDR3 loop is CASPRRDSSYEQYF.